This TCR beta chain was recorded in a study of post-analysis software for immune sequencing data (dated by TCRdb to the mid-2010s). Concerning the study at large: Disease courses on record covered relapsing-remitting, secondary progressive and progressive-relapsing multiple sclerosis, though some patients had no subtype annotation. Patient repertoires were compared against roughly 11 previously published healthy control repertoires from donors aged about 6 to 25 years. A subset of samples was prepared in parallel using single-end sample barcoding, then pooled and co-amplified after Illumina adapter ligation.

Concerning this clonotype itself: Its antigen target is currently unknown. The record has no base qualities; no much larger clone is one base away.

Receptor libraries were prepared by PCR. Sequencing used an Illumina HiSeq 2500. Unique molecular identifiers were incorporated into TCR beta cDNA libraries to reduce PCR and sequencing biases. Per 1 to 10 million input T cells, approximately 500,000 cDNA molecules were obtained, such that each molecule approximated one T cell. The same protocol used for the earlier healthy control dataset was applied to prepare and sequence the patient libraries. Samples belonging to the same batch were prepared together, multiplexed and sequenced on a shared HiSeq lane. As for how the authors treated the data: MIGEC was used to process the raw barcoded reads, and molecular identifier groups with only a single read were discarded before consensus assembly and CDR3 extraction. Clonotype tables were post-analysed with VDJtools, normalizing diversity by down-sampling all datasets to the smallest sample size. To correct batch-related cross-sample contamination, repertoire overlap clustering matched CDR3 amino acid sequences but not nucleotide sequences. Using fastp trimming at Q25 and MiXCR clonotype assembly, TCRdb reanalyzed the public sequencing data and kept in-frame beta chains. Rows are unified per CDR3 protein, each entry keeping the most common DNA and genes. TCRdb, not the original authors, processed these V and J calls. This sample is represented by 350,000 to 450,000 distinct CDR3 sequences; less than 40% of them were singletons. In total, the top ten clones hold approximately 7.7% of the sample.

Overall study outcomes, separate from this receptor: Normalized Chao1 diversity was significantly lower in multiple sclerosis patients than controls, suggesting substantial peripheral T-cell clonal expansion. The multiple sclerosis patient group was slightly younger than the control group. Direct clustering with F measure showed strong co-clustering of samples prepared in the same batch, prompting a batch-effect correction.

To demonstrate the VDJtools post-analysis software, the study profiled TCR beta repertoires from the peripheral blood of about a dozen young patients with multiple sclerosis. Multiple sclerosis patients were children and adolescents aged about 6 to 17 years. Sequenced sample: blood. The clonotype comes from a girl aged 2 to 10 with multiple sclerosis.

The DNA is TGCAGTGCTAGTTGGCGGGAGCGGGGTAGAGATACGCAGTATTTT. Its protein product is CSASWRERGRDTQYF. The rearrangement combines TRBV20-1 with TRBJ2-3; 7 middle bases align to TRBD2. V lost 3 bases and J lost 5 bases, and the count of bases not matched to a germline gene is 11. CDR1 DFQATT and CDR2 SNEGSKA are derived from the germline V gene (reference sequence). Inclusive of the bounding cysteine and phenylalanine, the CDR3 is 15 residues long. Here the CDR3 DNA is all that survives: 45 bases in frame from base 1.